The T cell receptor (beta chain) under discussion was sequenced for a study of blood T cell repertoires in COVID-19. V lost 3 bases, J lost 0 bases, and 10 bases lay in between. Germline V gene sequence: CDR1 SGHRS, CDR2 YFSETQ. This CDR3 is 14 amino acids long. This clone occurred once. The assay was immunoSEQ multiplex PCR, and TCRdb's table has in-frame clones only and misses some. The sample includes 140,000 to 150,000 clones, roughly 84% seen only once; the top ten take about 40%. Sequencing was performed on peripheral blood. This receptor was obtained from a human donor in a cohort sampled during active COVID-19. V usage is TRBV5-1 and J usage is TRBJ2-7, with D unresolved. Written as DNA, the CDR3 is TGCGCCAGCAGCTCGCAGGAAAACTCCTACGAGCAGTACTTC. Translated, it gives CASSSQENSYEQYF. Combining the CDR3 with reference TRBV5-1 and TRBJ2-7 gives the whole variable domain KAGVTQTPRYLIKTRGQQVTLSCSPISGHRSVSWYQQTPGQGLQFLFEYFSETQRNKGNFPGRFSGRQFSNSRSEMNVSTLELGDSALYLCASSSQENSYEQYFGPGTRLTVT.